This entry lists 28 T cell receptor beta chains sequenced from one sample in a study of graft-versus-host responses after intestinal transplantation. The data were produced by immunoSEQ multiplex PCR, yet TCRdb's version contains in-frame clones alone and is incomplete. Of 20,000 to 25,000 clones listed, just under 45% are singletons. The authors combined 200,000 CFSE-labeled responder cells with 200,000 irradiated, violet-dye-labeled stimulator cells in plates. The sample consisted of alloreactive CD8+ T cells from a mixed lymphocyte reaction culture, taken before transplantation. Documented subset: CFSE-low proliferating T cells sorted from roughly 6-day pre-transplant mixed lymphocyte reaction (GvH or HvG direction). All receptors come from a human patient who was an organ donor for intestinal transplantation.

The chain recombines TRBV9 with TRBJ1-2; D is undetermined. Trimming removed 4 bases at V and 1 base at J, with 11 bases between. The CDR3 has 14 residues. The germline V gene encodes CDR1 SGDLS and CDR2 YYNGEE. The DNA for the CDR3 is TGTGCCAGCAGCTCGTGGGCCTATAACTATGGCTACACCTTC. It codes for CASSSWAYNYGYTF.

The V and J genes are TRBV7-9 and TRBJ2-7, with 9 bases matching TRBD1. The V segment lost 5 bases and the J segment 3 bases; nucleotides outside the gene matches: 5. CDR3 length equals 14 residues. Per germline, CDR1 SEHNR and CDR2 FQNEAQ (reference sequence). This CDR3 is CASSQGTGNYEQYF. The DNA for the CDR3 is TGTGCCAGCAGCCAGGGGACAGGGAACTACGAGCAGTACTTC.

There are a few counts of this clone. The chain carries TRBV6-5 and TRBJ2-3, with a weak D call TRBD1 (6 bases). Germline V lookup: CDR1 MNHEY, CDR2 SVGAGI. This CDR3 is built from 13 residues. The V gene lost 8 bases and the J gene lost 5 bases, with 14 bases spanning the gap. As DNA, the CDR3 is TGTGCCAGCCAGCCCCTAGGGGGAGATACGCAGTATTTT. Encoded protein: CASQPLGGDTQYF.

Comments on this clone: Other nucleotide sequences in the sample specify the same CDR3. The chain joins TRBV5-1 to TRBJ2-4, with TRBD1 matching 7 bases. The CDR3 is 17 residues long. Per the germline V gene, CDR1 is SGHRS and CDR2 is YFSETQ. The V segment lost 1 base and the J segment 1 base; nucleotides outside the gene matches: 8. The CDR3 is CASSLRGQRTAKNIQYF. The CDR3, as DNA: TGCGCCAGCAGCTTGAGGGGACAGAGGACCGCCAAAAACATTCAGTACTTC.

This clone has a handful of counts. The chain carries TRBV25-1 and TRBJ1-3, with D unclear. The ends were cut back, 1 base at V and 1 base at J, with 5 bases in the middle. Germline V gene lookup returns CDR1 MGHDK and CDR2 SYGVNS. This CDR3 has 14 amino acids. This chain's CDR3 is CASSEWGSGNTIYF. CDR3 DNA sequence: TGTGCCAGCAGTGAATGGGGATCTGGAAACACCATATATTTT.

The genes are TRBV13 and TRBJ2-5, with D possibly matching TRBD1 (6 bases). The V end was cut by 7 bases, the J end by 1 base, with 13 bases between. The CDR3 is 14 residues long. Germline-derived CDR1 and CDR2 are PRHDT and FYEKMQ (reference sequence). The CDR3 bases are TGTGCCAGCACCACAGGGTTCCTCCAAGAGACCCAGTACTTC. Translating it yields CASTTGFLQETQYF.

This sequence joins TRBV5-4 and TRBJ2-7, with D hard to call. The CDR3 is 14 amino acids. V dropped 4 bases and J dropped 4 bases, with 15 bases sitting between them. Germline V gene data show CDR1 as SGHNT and CDR2 as YYREEE (reference sequence). CDR3 nucleotide sequence: TGTGCCAGCAGCCCAGCAGGTACCTATTACGAGCAGTACTTC. Translation: CASSPAGTYYEQYF.

DNA for the CDR3: TGTGCCAGCAGCCCCCCGGGCCGAATTCAGCCCCAGCATTTT. Translating it yields CASSPPGRIQPQHF. The chain joins TRBV6-5 to TRBJ1-5, with no clear D. CDR1 MNHEY and CDR2 SVGAGI come from the germline V gene. CDR3 length equals 14 residues. The V end lost 6 bases, the J end lost 6 bases, and 15 bases lay between the germline ends.

The chain employs TRBV7-2 and TRBJ1-1; possible D gene TRBD1, 5 bases. The CDR3 covers 16 residues. V lost 3 bases to trimming and J lost 7 bases, with 21 bases between them. The germline V gene has CDR1 SGHTA and CDR2 FQGNSA. The CDR3 region has the DNA TGTGCCAGCAGCTTCTCTTACTTGGAGGGGTCCCTTGAAGCTTTCTTT. It translates to CASSFSYLEGSLEAFF.

This clone was counted only a few times. V gene TRBV28 combines with J gene TRBJ2-2; 10 bases are a match to TRBD2. J gave up 6 bases and V 6 bases, and 16 bases lay outside the gene matches. The CDR3 has 18 residues. Germline V lookup: CDR1 MDHEN, CDR2 SYDVKM. CDR3 residues: CASSTLGLAGASPGELFF. For the CDR3, the DNA is TGTGCCAGCAGCACCTTGGGGCTAGCGGGAGCTTCTCCCGGGGAGCTGTTTTTT.

The chain joins TRBV9 to TRBJ2-5; 11 bases line up with TRBD2. The CDR3 spans 16 residues. The V gene's germline CDR1 is SGDLS and CDR2 YYNGEE. V shed 0 bases and J 5 bases; nucleotides not matched to a gene: 6. Here the CDR3 reads CASSVELLAGAETQYF. CDR3 nucleotide sequence: TGTGCCAGCAGCGTAGAACTACTAGCGGGAGCTGAGACCCAGTACTTC.

The chain links TRBV27 to TRBJ2-2, with TRBD1 matching over 9 bases. The germline V gene encodes CDR1 MNHEY and CDR2 SMNVEV (reference sequence). CDR3 length equals 14 residues. Trimming cost V 5 bases and J 6 bases; bases outside gene matches: 4. The DNA of the CDR3 is TGTGCCAGCAGTGTACAGGGGGCGGCCGGGGAGCTGTTTTTT. It specifies CASSVQGAAGELFF.

With respect to this clone: The same CDR3 can be traced to other DNA sequences in this sample. V gene TRBV6-1 combines with J gene TRBJ1-1, with a weak D call TRBD1 (5 bases). The CDR3 consists of 14 residues. Germline V CDR1 and CDR2: MNHNS, SASEGT. V lost 6 bases to trimming and J lost 2 bases, with 13 bases between them. CDR3 protein: CASSSGGVNTEAFF. The CDR3 DNA reads TGTGCCAGCAGCTCTGGGGGGGTCAACACTGAAGCTTTCTTT.

DNA for the CDR3: TGTGCCAGCAGTCCATCCCCGGGACTAGCGGGAGAGAAGGAAGAGACCCAGTACTTC. Translated, it gives CASSPSPGLAGEKEETQYF. This rearrangement joins TRBV2 to TRBJ2-5; 14 bases are shared with TRBD2. The trim removed 5 bases at V and 3 bases at J, leaving 14 bases unmatched. Germline loops: CDR1 SNHLY, CDR2 FYNNEI. The CDR3 sequence is 19 residues long.

The chain is built from TRBV7-8 and TRBJ1-2; TRBD1 aligns across 8 bases. Per germline, CDR1 SGHVS and CDR2 FQNEAQ. The CDR3 is made up of 13 amino acids. Trimming took 2 bases from V and 4 from J; bases not matched to a gene: 0. The CDR3 reads CASSLTGGYGYTF. The CDR3 DNA follows: TGTGCCAGCAGCTTAACAGGGGGCTATGGCTACACCTTC.

By share, this clone counts as medium-sized (0.01 to 0.1%). V usage is TRBV7-6 and J usage is TRBJ2-3, with 16 nucleotides matching TRBD2. The germline gives CDR1 SGHVS, CDR2 FNYEAQ. The V segment lost 5 bases and the J segment 4 bases; nucleotides outside the gene matches: 9. This CDR3 comprises 18 residues. The CDR3 loop reads CASSGGLAGGPGADTQYF. DNA of the CDR3: TGTGCCAGCAGCGGGGGACTAGCGGGAGGGCCCGGAGCAGATACGCAGTATTTT.

This clone was picked up a small number of times. The V and J genes are TRBV7-8 and TRBJ1-1; possible D gene TRBD1, 5 bases. V lost 2 bases and J 3 bases, leaving 22 bases between the germline ends. Germline V CDR1 and CDR2: SGHVS, FQNEAQ. The CDR3 covers 18 residues. The CDR3 DNA sequence: TGTGCCAGCAGCTTATTCTATACTCTGCAGGGACGTGACACTGAAGCTTTCTTT. It codes for CASSLFYTLQGRDTEAFF. The variable domain in full, completed from reference TRBV7-8 and TRBJ1-1, reads GAGVSQSPRYKVAKRGQDVALRCDPISGHVSLFWYQQALGQGPEFLTYFQNEAQLDKSGLPSDRFFAERPEGSVSTLKIQRTQQEDSAVYLCASSLFYTLQGRDTEAFFGQGTRLTVV.

This chain connects TRBV4-1 to TRBJ1-1; D is possibly TRBD1 (5 bases). V dropped 3 bases and J dropped 2 bases, with 16 bases sitting between them. The CDR3 spans 16 residues. Germline-derived CDR1 and CDR2 are MGHRA and YSYEKL. In DNA, the CDR3 is TGCGCCAGCAGCCATGTCCCCACGACAGCTAACACTGAAGCTTTCTTT. Protein sequence: CASSHVPTTANTEAFF.

This clone was counted only a few times. This chain uses TRBV19 with TRBJ2-1; D unresolved. This CDR3 has 12 residues. Trimming took off 1 base at V and 6 bases at J, with 4 bases between the two ends. Germline-derived CDR1 and CDR2 are LNHDA and SQIVND (reference sequence). This CDR3 reads CASSIVGNEQFF. The CDR3 DNA follows: TGTGCCAGTAGTATAGTAGGCAATGAGCAGTTCTTC.

V is TRBV9 and J is TRBJ2-1, with D unresolved. The V gene lost 7 bases and the J gene lost 1 base, with 12 bases spanning the gap. The V gene's germline CDR1 is SGDLS and CDR2 YYNGEE. CDR3 length equals 14 residues. The CDR3 sequence is CASSSSTSYNEQFF. CDR3 DNA: TGTGCCAGCTCCTCCAGCACGTCCTACAATGAGCAGTTCTTC.

This chain links TRBV13 with TRBJ2-1, with TRBD2 identical over 7 bases. Germline V gene sequence: CDR1 PRHDT, CDR2 FYEKMQ (reference sequence). J lost 7 bases, V lost 4 bases, and 1 base had no gene match. This CDR3 contains 12 residues. The CDR3 coding sequence is TGTGCCAGCAGCTCCGGGGGGAATGAGCAGTTCTTC. Translation gives CASSSGGNEQFF.

The chain employs TRBV4-3 and TRBJ1-3; D not certain. This CDR3 has 16 residues. V lost 0 bases and J 0 bases, leaving 9 bases between the germline ends. The germline V gene has CDR1 LGHNA and CDR2 YSLEER. CDR3 DNA: TGCGCCAGCAGCCAAGACGATAGGTACTCTGGAAACACCATATATTTT. It codes for CASSQDDRYSGNTIYF.

The sample holds a few counts of this clone. The chain has TRBV28 and TRBJ1-6; 7 bases fit TRBD1. The CDR3 consists of 16 residues. V lost 6 bases and J lost 8; bases outside the gene matches: 13. Germline CDR1 MDHEN, CDR2 SYDVKM. The CDR3 nucleotides read TGTGCCAGCAGCGCGCCGGGACAGTCAATATATTCACCCCTCCACTTT. Residues: CASSAPGQSIYSPLHF.

The rearrangement uses TRBV6-1 and TRBJ2-7, with D perhaps matching TRBD2 (6 bases). The CDR3 is 13 amino acids. CDR1 is MNHNS and CDR2 is SASEGT in the germline V gene. Trimming cost V 6 bases and J 0 bases, with 9 bases left between them. The CDR3 spells CASRGGTSYEQYF. The CDR3 nucleotides are TGTGCCAGCAGGGGCGGGACCTCCTACGAGCAGTACTTC.

This clone has more than one count but fewer than ten. The V gene is TRBV7-9, the J gene TRBJ2-3; D not resolved. CDR3 size: 16 residues. The germline V gene encodes CDR1 SEHNR and CDR2 FQNEAQ (reference sequence). Deletions cut 5 bases from V and 1 base from J, with 16 bases between. CDR3 DNA sequence: TGTGCCAGCAGCGTAAAACCATCACGTGGCACAGATACGCAGTATTTT. Residues: CASSVKPSRGTDTQYF.

V and J are TRBV4-3 and TRBJ2-5; no reliable D call. V lost 4 bases, J lost 4 bases, and 10 bases lay in between. CDR3 length: 13 amino acids. From germline, CDR1 is LGHNA and CDR2 YSLEER. The CDR3 bases are TGCGCCAGCAGCCCGACCCTGGGAGAGACCCAGTACTTC. This translates into CASSPTLGETQYF.

This clone was seen a single time. The J gene is TRBJ1-3, the V gene TRBV5-4; D might be TRBD1 (6 bases). This CDR3 region has 15 residues. Germline CDR1 reads SGHNT; CDR2 reads YYREEE (reference sequence). The V and J ends lost 1 base and 0 bases respectively, with 8 bases between them. CDR3 protein: CASSLRGSSGNTIYF. As DNA, the CDR3 is TGTGCCAGCAGCTTGAGGGGGAGCTCTGGAAACACCATATATTTT.

The chain recombines TRBV6-5 with TRBJ2-7; D gene unclear. Trimming removed 5 bases from V and 2 bases from J, with 10 bases in between. This CDR3 contains 13 residues. Germline CDR1 MNHEY, CDR2 SVGAGI. The CDR3 loop is CASSPGPTYEQYF. The CDR3 DNA is TGTGCCAGCAGTCCCGGGCCGACCTACGAGCAGTACTTC.